The 28 T cell receptor beta chains below were found in one sample sequenced in a study of technical replicates of blood from a few donors. Assay used: immunoSEQ multiplex PCR; TCRdb lists only in-frame clones, some missing. Seen here are some 60,000 clones, over 85% observed once, and the top ten hold 3%. Material: PBMCs. The source of these receptors is a human donor in good health. Some clones in this sample may be carry-over from other donors' samples.

This chain joins TRBV10-3 and TRBJ2-1, with TRBD2 identical over 7 bases. Germline CDR1 and CDR2: ENHRY and SYGVKD. The CDR3 sequence is 16 residues long. The V gene end was trimmed by 0 bases and the J gene end by 5 bases; junction bases not matched to a gene: 7. The chain's CDR3 is CAISESLGLEDNEQFF. CDR3 in DNA: TGTGCCATCAGTGAGTCCCTCGGACTAGAGGACAATGAGCAGTTCTTC.

This sequence joins TRBV27 and TRBJ2-1, with 9 bases matching TRBD2. The germline CDR1 and CDR2 sequences are MNHEY and SMNVEV (reference sequence). V shed 0 bases and J 5 bases; nucleotides not matched to a gene: 5. The CDR3 has 16 amino acids. This CDR3 reads CASSLSRPSGNNEQFF. The CDR3 nucleotides are TGTGCCAGCAGTTTATCGCGGCCTAGCGGGAACAATGAGCAGTTCTTC.

The chain joins TRBV7-2 to TRBJ2-7; 7 bases fit TRBD1. The CDR3 is 12 amino acids. J lost 9 bases, V lost 1 base, and 3 bases had no gene match. The germline gives CDR1 SGHTA, CDR2 FQGNSA. CDR3 protein: CASSLDRGTQYF. The CDR3 bases are TGTGCCAGCAGCTTAGACAGGGGTACGCAGTACTTC. The full variable domain, rest sourced from reference TRBV7-2 and TRBJ2-7, is GAGVSQSPSNKVTEKGKDVELRCDPISGHTALYWYRQSLGQGLEFLIYFQGNSAPDKSGLPSDRFSAERTGGSVSTLTIQRTQQEDSAVYLCASSLDRGTQYFGPGTRLTVT.

The V call is TRBV27, the J call TRBJ2-5; 13 bases agree with TRBD2. The germline V gene encodes CDR1 MNHEY and CDR2 SMNVEV (reference sequence). The CDR3 covers 15 residues. The V segment lost 3 bases and the J segment 7 bases; nucleotides outside the gene matches: 5. Written as DNA, the CDR3 is TGTGCCAGCAGTTTGACTAGCGGGGGGTGGGGGACCCAGTACTTC. Protein sequence: CASSLTSGGWGTQYF.

V gene TRBV5-1 combines with J gene TRBJ1-1; tentative D call: TRBD1 (6 bases). The CDR3 length is 14 residues. Germline loops: CDR1 SGHRS, CDR2 YFSETQ. Trimming removed 2 bases at V and 0 bases at J, with 8 bases between. CDR3 sequence reads: CASSFGTLNTEAFF. CDR3 nucleotide sequence: TGCGCCAGCAGCTTCGGGACATTGAACACTGAAGCTTTCTTT.

V usage is TRBV7-2 and J usage is TRBJ1-4, with TRBD1 matching over 7 bases. The germline CDR1 and CDR2 sequences are SGHTA and FQGNSA. The CDR3 extends over 15 amino acids. Trimming took 4 bases from V and 5 from J; bases not matched to a gene: 7. The CDR3 protein is CASSSSRQGNEKLFF. The CDR3 DNA sequence: TGTGCCAGCAGCTCATCCCGACAGGGCAATGAAAAACTGTTTTTT.

The chain is built from TRBV5-1 and TRBJ1-6; the D gene is possibly TRBD1 (5 bases). This CDR3 region has 17 residues. V was pared by 5 bases and J by 0 bases, with 15 bases between. CDR1 is SGHRS, CDR2 YFSETQ, per germline. The CDR3 loop reads CASSEAGGTSYNSPLHF. The CDR3 nucleotides read TGCGCCAGCAGTGAGGCCGGGGGAACCTCCTATAATTCACCCCTCCACTTT. Filled out from reference TRBV5-1 and TRBJ1-6, the complete variable domain reads KAGVTQTPRYLIKTRGQQVTLSCSPISGHRSVSWYQQTPGQGLQFLFEYFSETQRNKGNFPGRFSGRQFSNSRSEMNVSTLELGDSALYLCASSEAGGTSYNSPLHFGNGTRLTVT.

The chain carries TRBV5-1 and TRBJ2-7; 10 bases map to TRBD2. Germline CDR1 is SGHRS and CDR2 is YFSETQ. Trimming removed 5 bases from V and 0 bases from J; junction bases left unmatched: 8. The CDR3 length is 16 residues. This CDR3 reads CASRPGTSAYSYEQYF. CDR3 sequence (DNA): TGCGCCAGCAGACCGGGGACTAGCGCCTACTCCTACGAGCAGTACTTC. The full variable domain, completed using reference TRBV5-1 and TRBJ2-7, is KAGVTQTPRYLIKTRGQQVTLSCSPISGHRSVSWYQQTPGQGLQFLFEYFSETQRNKGNFPGRFSGRQFSNSRSEMNVSTLELGDSALYLCASRPGTSAYSYEQYFGPGTRLTVT.

The chain combines TRBV21-1 with TRBJ2-5; the table's D call of TRBD1 was not tested on the DNA. TRBV21-1 is classified as a pseudogene. This CDR3 comprises 13 residues. The CDR3: CASGGQGQETQYF. Written as DNA, the CDR3 is TGTGCCAGCGGGGGACAGGGCCAAGAGACCCAGTACTTC.

J is TRBJ2-7 and V is TRBV6-1; TRBD2 matches 7 bases. J gave up 3 bases and V 7 bases, and 6 bases lay outside the gene matches. Germline-derived CDR1 and CDR2 are MNHNS and SASEGT. This CDR3 has 13 amino acids. The CDR3 region has the DNA TGTGCCAGCACGCGGGAGCTTCTCTACGAGCAGTACTTC. Its translation: CASTRELLYEQYF.

The chain combines TRBV10-2 with TRBJ2-7; D perhaps matches TRBD2 (6 bases). Trimming took off 2 bases at V and 0 bases at J, with 11 bases between the two ends. The CDR3 has 15 residues. In germline, CDR1 is WSHSY, CDR2 SAAADI. CDR3 residues: CASSEPHGSSYEQYF. The CDR3 region has the DNA TGCGCCAGCAGTGAGCCCCACGGGAGCTCCTACGAGCAGTACTTC.

The genes are TRBV7-3 and TRBJ1-6, with D possibly matching TRBD1 (5 bases). Looked up from germline, CDR1 is SGHTA and CDR2 is FQGTGA. With 5 bases removed from V and 6 bases from J, the gap between germline ends came to 11 bases. This CDR3 spans 14 amino acids. In nucleotides, the CDR3 is TGTGCCAGCAGCACCGGGACTGCTAATTCACCCCTCCACTTT. This sequence encodes CASSTGTANSPLHF.

CDR3: CSVAGDMTGELFF. In DNA form, the CDR3 reads TGCAGCGTTGCCGGTGACATGACCGGGGAGCTGTTTTTT. This sequence joins TRBV29-1 and TRBJ2-2; D unclear. CDR1 and CDR2 from the germline V gene are SQVTM and ANQGSEA. V was shortened by 4 bases and J by 5 bases, with 11 bases between the two germline ends. CDR3 length: 13 amino acids.

The V gene is TRBV5-1, the J gene TRBJ2-1; 8 bases are shared with TRBD2. V dropped 4 bases and J dropped 4; count of bases not matched to a gene: 4. Per the germline V gene, CDR1 is SGHRS and CDR2 is YFSETQ. The length of the CDR3 is 14 residues. The CDR3 region is CASSPGGGYNEQFF. Written as DNA, the CDR3 is TGCGCCAGCAGCCCCGGGGGGGGGTACAATGAGCAGTTCTTC.

The CDR3 nucleotides are TGTGCTAGTGGTTTGGACGGGACAGGCCTTGGCTACACCTTC. Translated: CASGLDGTGLGYTF. The chain recombines TRBV12-5 with TRBJ1-2; 8 nucleotides align to TRBD1. V lost 1 base to trimming and J lost 7 bases; unmatched junction nucleotides: 5. Germline loops: CDR1 LGHNT, CDR2 FRNRAP. The CDR3 loop spans 14 amino acids.

In this sample, this clone turned up a few times. The chain combines TRBV29-1 with TRBJ2-7, with D possibly being TRBD2 (6 bases). V lost 5 bases and J lost 0, with 11 bases in between. The CDR3 spans 13 residues. Germline values: CDR1 SQVTM, CDR2 ANQGSEA. CDR3 protein: CSVREATSYEQYF. As DNA, the CDR3 is TGCAGCGTTAGGGAGGCGACCTCCTACGAGCAGTACTTC.

This clone was seen once. This chain links TRBV5-4 with TRBJ2-5; the D gene is possibly TRBD1 (6 bases). Germline assignment: CDR1 SGHNT and CDR2 YYREEE (reference sequence). V lost 0 bases, J lost 6 bases, and 12 bases lay in between. This CDR3 comprises 14 residues. The CDR3 coding sequence is TGTGCCAGCAGCTTGGATCGGGACACCCAGACCCAGTACTTC. It specifies CASSLDRDTQTQYF. Complete variable domain (other parts from reference TRBV5-4 and TRBJ2-5): ETGVTQSPTHLIKTRGQQVTLRCSSQSGHNTVSWYQQALGQGPQFIFQYYREEENGRGNFPPRFSGLQFPNYSSELNVNALELDDSALYLCASSLDRDTQTQYFGPGTRLLVL.

The rearrangement links TRBV4-3 to TRBJ2-1; possible D gene TRBD2, 5 bases. The CDR3 runs to 17 residues. The ends were cut back, 0 bases at V and 4 bases at J, with 16 bases in the middle. Germline loops: CDR1 LGHNA, CDR2 YSLEER. The CDR3 DNA follows: TGCGCCAGCAGCCAAGATCGGGGTCTAGCCGGTTACAATGAGCAGTTCTTC. This translates into CASSQDRGLAGYNEQFF.

V usage is TRBV13 and J usage is TRBJ2-7; 7 bases are a match to TRBD1. The CDR3 is made up of 11 amino acids. The germline V gene encodes CDR1 PRHDT and CDR2 FYEKMQ (reference sequence). V shed 7 bases and J 6 bases; nucleotides not matched to a gene: 3. The DNA for the CDR3 is TGTGCCAGCAAGACAGGGCGCGAGCAGTACTTC. Translated: CASKTGREQYF.

This chain uses TRBV5-1 with TRBJ1-1; TRBD1 might be the D (5 bases). In germline, CDR1 is SGHRS, CDR2 YFSETQ. Trimming removed 6 bases at V and 1 base at J, with 7 bases between. The CDR3 has 12 amino acids. CDR3 sequence: CASTGKNTEAFF. CDR3 nucleotides: TGCGCCAGCACAGGGAAGAACACTGAAGCTTTCTTT.

The chain employs TRBV30 and TRBJ2-3, with D unclear. Germline CDR1 and CDR2: GTSNPN and SVGIG (reference sequence). This CDR3 has 11 residues. The germline V and J ends were trimmed by 4 bases and 3 bases, with 5 bases remaining between them. As DNA, the CDR3 is TGTGCCTGGACAAATACAGATACGCAGTATTTT. This gives the protein CAWTNTDTQYF.

The rearrangement joins TRBV9 to TRBJ1-4; tentatively, D is TRBD1 (6 bases). CDR3 length: 15 amino acids. The V end lost 0 bases, the J end lost 3 bases, and 9 bases lay between the germline ends. The germline CDR1 and CDR2 sequences are SGDLS and YYNGEE. The CDR3 DNA follows: TGTGCCAGCAGCGTAGAGGGGGAACCTAATGAAAAACTGTTTTTT. Its protein product is CASSVEGEPNEKLFF. Complete variable domain (other parts from reference TRBV9 and TRBJ1-4): DSGVTQTPKHLITATGQRVTLRCSPRSGDLSVYWYQQSLDQGLQFLIQYYNGEERAKGNILERFSAQQFPDLHSELNLSSLELGDSALYFCASSVEGEPNEKLFFGSGTQLSVL.

V gene TRBV29-1 combines with J gene TRBJ2-3; possibly TRBD1 for D (5 bases). V was shortened by 4 bases and J by 10 bases, with 21 bases between the two germline ends. The CDR3 totals 14 residues. Germline loops: CDR1 SQVTM, CDR2 ANQGSEA. CDR3 amino acids: CSVVGQGSLLAQYF. The DNA for the CDR3 is TGCAGCGTTGTCGGCCAGGGTTCATTGTTGGCGCAGTATTTT.

This chain uses TRBV12-5 with TRBJ2-2; a weak D match, TRBD1 (6 bases). Germline V lookup: CDR1 LGHNT, CDR2 FRNRAP. The CDR3 totals 17 residues. V was pared by 2 bases and J by 1 base, with 14 bases between. Written as DNA, the CDR3 is TGTGCTAGTGGTTTGCCGTCCTGGACAGAGAACACCGGGGAGCTGTTTTTT. Its protein is CASGLPSWTENTGELFF.

The V and J genes are TRBV6-1 and TRBJ2-7; possibly TRBD1 for D (6 bases). Germline lookup yields CDR1 MNHNS and CDR2 SASEGT. Deletions cut 3 bases from V and 4 bases from J, with 16 bases between. This CDR3 has 15 amino acids. This CDR3 reads CASSDNPGALYEQYF. The CDR3 coding sequence is TGTGCCAGCAGTGACAATCCAGGGGCTTTGTACGAGCAGTACTTC.

This chain joins TRBV1 and TRBJ2-5; no DNA check was done on the table's D call, TRBD1. TRBV1 is flagged as a pseudogene. The CDR3 is 15 amino acids. The CDR3 nucleotides read TGCACCAGCAGCCAAGCACAGGGGTCGCAAGAGACCCAGTACTTC. Translation: CTSSQAQGSQETQYF.

The chain has TRBV29-1 and TRBJ2-5; tentative D call: TRBD2 (5 bases). The CDR3 is 13 amino acids. The V end was cut by 4 bases, the J end by 4 bases, with 13 bases between. Germline V gene sequence: CDR1 SQVTM, CDR2 ANQGSEA. CDR3 DNA sequence: TGCAGCGTTGGGGCTAGCCCTGGAGAGACCCAGTACTTC. It encodes CSVGASPGETQYF.

V gene TRBV27 combines with J gene TRBJ2-7; no clear D. With 10 bases removed from V and 7 bases from J, the gap between germline ends came to 11 bases. Per the germline V gene, CDR1 is MNHEY and CDR2 is SMNVEV (reference sequence). This CDR3 contains 10 residues. DNA of the CDR3: TGTGCCACCAGGTTGGAGGAGCAGTACTTC. Protein product: CATRLEEQYF.